The clone carrying this T cell receptor (beta chain) was recorded at least ten times. The data derive from a study of early T cells in non-severe SARS-CoV-2 infection. Germline V gives CDR1 SGHVS, CDR2 FQNEAQ. The CDR3 extends over 16 amino acids. The V and J ends lost 0 bases and 4 bases respectively, with 15 bases between them. TCRdb re-called the 5' RACE reads with MiXCR, one entry per CDR3 protein. The table lists around 84,000 distinct CDR3 sequences, about 12% of them singletons. This clonotype originated in an adult who was a healthcare worker with PCR-confirmed SARS-CoV-2 infection or an uninfected control (not recorded which). Sequencing used whole blood. The genes are TRBV7-8 and TRBJ1-2; D remains ambiguous. Written as DNA, the CDR3 is TGTGCCAGCAGCTTAGCGCTAGGGAATGGGCCCTATGGCTACACCTTC. This encodes CASSLALGNGPYGYTF.